The 29 T cell receptor beta chains below were found in one sample sequenced in a study of CD8+ T cells in alopecia areata. Extracted RNA was reverse transcribed, and the resulting cDNA served as sequencing template. TCRdb's table, derived via immunoSEQ multiplex PCR, lists solely in-frame clones and lacks some. The table shows some 130,000 clones, with roughly 62% occurring only once. The sequencing used CD4+ T cells sorted from blood, collected at week 0. Receptor source: a human donor with alopecia areata.

This chain connects TRBV7-2 to TRBJ2-5; 8 bases map to TRBD2. The germline gives CDR1 SGHTA, CDR2 FQGNSA. The J segment lost 7 bases and the V segment lost 8 bases, leaving 9 bases of the junction unmatched. The CDR3 has 13 residues. CDR3 protein: CASAYPGLGTQYF. CDR3 sequence (DNA): TGTGCCAGCGCCTACCCGGGACTAGGGACCCAGTACTTC.

The chain carries TRBV9 and TRBJ2-5; a weak D match, TRBD2 (6 bases). Trimming cost V 6 bases and J 2 bases, with 11 bases left between them. Looked up from germline, CDR1 is SGDLS and CDR2 is YYNGEE. CDR3 length: 13 amino acids. Here the CDR3 DNA reads TGTGCCAGCACCCCGGGGGTTCAAGAGACCCAGTACTTC. It is translated as CASTPGVQETQYF.

The chain links TRBV6-5 to TRBJ2-3, with D tentatively TRBD2 (6 bases). Germline assignment: CDR1 MNHEY and CDR2 SVGAGI. This CDR3 spans 16 amino acids. Trimming took 2 bases from V and 2 from J, leaving 14 bases between them. The CDR3 reads CASSYGAGNPTDTQYF. As DNA, the CDR3 is TGTGCCAGCAGTTACGGGGCGGGGAACCCCACAGATACGCAGTATTTT.

The chain joins TRBV30 to TRBJ2-5, with no clear D. The CDR3 sequence is 12 residues long. CDR1 is GTSNPN, CDR2 SVGIG, per germline (reference sequence). Trimming stripped 2 bases from V and 4 bases from J, with 8 bases between. The CDR3 region is CAWSSTPETQYF. CDR3 sequence (DNA): TGTGCCTGGAGTAGCACCCCAGAGACCCAGTACTTC.

This clone was seen only a few times. This same CDR3 is encoded by further DNA sequences in the sample. The chain carries TRBV28 and TRBJ2-7; perhaps TRBD2 as D (6 bases). Between the trimmed V and J ends, which lost 3 bases and 3 bases, there was a span of 6 bases. The germline V gene has CDR1 MDHEN and CDR2 SYDVKM. The CDR3 is 12 amino acids. The CDR3, as DNA: TGTGCCAGCAGTTTGGGGGGCTACGAGCAGTACTTC. Translated: CASSLGGYEQYF. Full variable domain (rest looked up from reference TRBV28 and TRBJ2-7): DVKVTQSSRYLVKRTGEKVFLECVQDMDHENMFWYRQDPGLGLRLIYFSYDVKMKEKGDIPEGYSVSREKKERFSLILESASTNQTSMYLCASSLGGYEQYFGPGTRLTVT.

V is TRBV6-5 and J is TRBJ2-3, with D unresolved. In germline, CDR1 is MNHEY, CDR2 SVGAGI. The V and J ends lost 6 bases and 5 bases respectively, with 6 bases between them. The CDR3 is 11 amino acids. The DNA for the CDR3 is TGTGCCAGCAGCCGCAGAGATACGCAGTATTTT. Translation gives CASSRRDTQYF.

This chain uses TRBV29-1 with TRBJ1-1; D is possibly TRBD1 (5 bases). This CDR3 spans 12 amino acids. Germline V CDR1 and CDR2: SQVTM, ANQGSEA. V lost 6 bases to trimming and J lost 1 base, with 9 bases between them. The CDR3 loop is CSVTQENTEAFF. For the CDR3, the DNA is TGCAGCGTGACACAGGAGAACACTGAAGCTTTCTTT.

The chain couples TRBV2 to TRBJ1-3; D perhaps matches TRBD1 (6 bases). CDR1 SNHLY and CDR2 FYNNEI come from the germline V gene. The CDR3 length is 14 residues. V shed 4 bases and J shed 0 bases, with 7 bases lying between them. CDR3 protein: CASSATGSGNTIYF. The CDR3 region has the DNA TGTGCCAGCAGTGCGACAGGCTCTGGAAACACCATATATTTT.

The chain employs TRBV30 and TRBJ2-6, with a possible D match to TRBD2 (5 bases). Germline CDR1 is GTSNPN and CDR2 is SVGIG (reference sequence). CDR3 size: 15 residues. Trimming cost V 3 bases and J 9 bases, with 18 bases left between them. CDR3 region: CAWSASGMTLNVLTF. CDR3 in DNA: TGTGCCTGGAGCGCCTCGGGGATGACCCTCAACGTCCTGACTTTC.

The DNA of the CDR3 is TGCAGCCTCAGGGGCACAGATACGCAGTATTTT. Protein product: CSLRGTDTQYF. V usage is TRBV29-1 and J usage is TRBJ2-3; D is perhaps TRBD1 (5 bases). This CDR3 spans 11 amino acids. Trimming removed 8 bases from V and 1 base from J, with 7 bases in between. Germline values: CDR1 SQVTM, CDR2 ANQGSEA.

This clone is a singleton in its sample. This chain uses TRBV6-5 with TRBJ2-1; TRBD1 agrees at 7 bases. Trimming at V came to 2 bases and at J to 5 bases, leaving 3 bases not matched to a gene. The CDR3 covers 14 residues. Germline V lookup: CDR1 MNHEY, CDR2 SVGAGI. The DNA for the CDR3 is TGTGCCAGCAGTTACACGGGGACAGACAATGAGCAGTTCTTC. Residues: CASSYTGTDNEQFF.

This chain connects TRBV2 to TRBJ1-5; D possibly corresponds to TRBD1 (6 bases). The CDR3 loop spans 15 amino acids. Germline V lookup: CDR1 SNHLY, CDR2 FYNNEI. The V end lost 2 bases, the J end lost 7 bases, and 15 bases lay between the germline ends. In DNA, the CDR3 is TGTGCCAGCAGTGAAATCGGCAGGGGTGAACAGCCCCAGCATTTT. Its protein product is CASSEIGRGEQPQHF.

This clone was recorded a few times. The chain couples TRBV5-4 to TRBJ1-3, with 11 positions matching TRBD1. The CDR3 totals 16 residues. The ends lost 3 bases at V and 3 bases at J; junction bases unmatched: 5. Germline CDR1 is SGHNT and CDR2 is YYREEE (reference sequence). The CDR3 sequence: CASSSGTGGSGNTIYF. CDR3 sequence (DNA): TGTGCCAGCAGCTCCGGGACAGGGGGTAGTGGAAACACCATATATTTT.

The chain has TRBV30 and TRBJ1-2; 7 nucleotides align to TRBD1. In germline, CDR1 is GTSNPN, CDR2 SVGIG (reference sequence). The CDR3 loop spans 13 amino acids. V shed 3 bases, J shed 4 bases, and the junction held 5 bases outside the gene matches. Here the CDR3 reads CAWRSTGLYGYTF. CDR3 nucleotide sequence: TGTGCCTGGAGGTCGACAGGGCTCTATGGCTACACCTTC.

This clone was detected a few times. The chain recombines TRBV29-1 with TRBJ1-1; D gene unclear. The V end lost 6 bases, the J end lost 1 base, and 9 bases lay between the germline ends. Germline V CDR1 and CDR2: SQVTM, ANQGSEA. This CDR3 region has 12 residues. The CDR3 reads CSVSNGNTEAFF. The CDR3 bases are TGCAGCGTATCGAACGGGAACACTGAAGCTTTCTTT. Using reference TRBV29-1 and TRBJ1-1 for the parts outside the CDR3, the full variable domain is SAVISQKPSRDICQRGTSLTIQCQVDSQVTMMFWYRQQPGQSLTLIATANQGSEATYESGFVIDKFPISRPNLTFSTLTVSNMSPEDSSIYLCSVSNGNTEAFFGQGTRLTVV.

This rearrangement joins TRBV29-1 to TRBJ1-2; 8 bases are shared with TRBD1. J gave up 3 bases and V 7 bases, and 13 bases lay outside the gene matches. CDR3 length equals 15 residues. Germline V gene lookup returns CDR1 SQVTM and CDR2 ANQGSEA. This CDR3 reads CSARGEAGGYYGYTF. For the CDR3, the DNA is TGCAGCGCTCGAGGGGAGGCAGGGGGCTACTATGGCTACACCTTC.

This chain joins TRBV2 and TRBJ1-1, with a tentative D call TRBD1 (5 bases). This CDR3 comprises 15 residues. V lost 1 base to trimming and J lost 0 bases, with 9 bases between them. Germline V gene data show CDR1 as SNHLY and CDR2 as FYNNEI. The CDR3 DNA sequence: TGTGCCAGCAGTGAAGATGAGGGGATGAACACTGAAGCTTTCTTT. Protein product: CASSEDEGMNTEAFF.

This clone came up a few times. This sequence joins TRBV19 and TRBJ1-1, with D tentatively TRBD1 (5 bases). Looked up from germline, CDR1 is LNHDA and CDR2 is SQIVND (reference sequence). V was pared by 5 bases and J by 3 bases, with 16 bases between. The CDR3 has 15 amino acids. The CDR3 DNA reads TGTGCCAGTAGTCGGCTGGGACGGACCGACACTGAAGCTTTCTTT. It specifies CASSRLGRTDTEAFF. The entire variable domain, with the rest obtained from reference TRBV19 and TRBJ1-1, is as follows: DGGITQSPKYLFRKEGQNVTLSCEQNLNHDAMYWYRQDPGQGLRLIYYSQIVNDFQKGDIAEGYSVSREKKESFPLTVTSAQKNPTAFYLCASSRLGRTDTEAFFGQGTRLTVV.

The chain recombines TRBV18 with TRBJ2-1, with D possibly TRBD2 on 7 matching bases. The CDR3 is 14 amino acids. The germline V and J ends were trimmed by 3 bases and 5 bases, with 11 bases remaining between them. From germline, CDR1 is KGHSH and CDR2 LQKENI. The CDR3 sequence is CASSPSGGHNEQFF. The CDR3 DNA reads TGTGCCAGCTCACCTTCGGGGGGCCACAATGAGCAGTTCTTC.

The CDR3 bases are TGTGCCAGCAGTCAACGGCGAGGGGCTGGTGGCTACACCTTC. Translation: CASSQRRGAGGYTF. The chain is built from TRBV6-5 and TRBJ1-2, with D perhaps TRBD1 (5 bases). This CDR3 comprises 14 residues. Trimming pared 5 bases from V and 7 bases from J, leaving 17 bases between. In germline, CDR1 is MNHEY, CDR2 SVGAGI.

The V and J genes are TRBV29-1 and TRBJ1-2; a weak D match, TRBD1 (6 bases). This CDR3 comprises 13 residues. Germline V gene sequence: CDR1 SQVTM, CDR2 ANQGSEA. Trimming stripped 4 bases from V and 5 bases from J, with 14 bases between. The CDR3 DNA sequence: TGCAGCGTTGGAAAGGACAGAAGTTATGGCTACACCTTC. Residues: CSVGKDRSYGYTF.

V and J are TRBV15 and TRBJ1-2; unclear D gene. The ends were cut back, 4 bases at V and 6 bases at J, with 15 bases in the middle. CDR3 size: 14 residues. The germline V gene encodes CDR1 LNHNV and CDR2 YYDKDF (reference sequence). The CDR3 DNA follows: TGTGCCACCAGCAACCCCGACCAGAGGAATGGCTACACCTTC. Residues: CATSNPDQRNGYTF.

The chain is built from TRBV30 and TRBJ1-5; D may be TRBD1 (5 bases). The CDR3 loop spans 14 amino acids. CDR1 is GTSNPN and CDR2 is SVGIG in the germline V gene (reference sequence). Trimming removed 1 base from V and 0 bases from J, with 7 bases in between. The CDR3 DNA reads TGTGCCTGGAGTGGAGGGGTTAGCAATCAGCCCCAGCATTTT. This translates into CAWSGGVSNQPQHF. The full variable domain, with the rest looked up from reference TRBV30 and TRBJ1-5, is SQTIHQWPATLVQPVGSPLSLECTVEGTSNPNLYWYRQAAGRGLQLLFYSVGIGQISSEVPQNLSASRPQDRQFILSSKKLLLSDSGFYLCAWSGGVSNQPQHFGDGTRLSIL.

The genes are TRBV19 and TRBJ2-5; D gene uncertain. V lost 7 bases, J lost 8 bases, and 17 bases lay in between. Germline CDR1 and CDR2: LNHDA and SQIVND (reference sequence). The CDR3 runs 13 residues. Here the CDR3 reads CASMKSLGNTQYF. Written as DNA, the CDR3 is TGTGCCAGTATGAAATCGCTGGGAAATACCCAGTACTTC.

J is TRBJ2-1 and V is TRBV29-1, with no clear D. Trimming left V 4 bases short and J 0 bases short, with 10 bases between. This CDR3 spans 14 amino acids. CDR1 is SQVTM, CDR2 ANQGSEA, per germline. The CDR3 region has the DNA TGCAGCGTTGGAACACAAAGCTCCTACAATGAGCAGTTCTTC. This sequence encodes CSVGTQSSYNEQFF.

The V call is TRBV29-1, the J call TRBJ1-5; tentative D call: TRBD1 (6 bases). Deletions cut 5 bases from V and 6 bases from J, with 14 bases between. The germline CDR1 and CDR2 sequences are SQVTM and ANQGSEA. This CDR3 is 13 amino acids long. The CDR3 region is CSVRAGVGQPQHF. In nucleotides, the CDR3 is TGCAGCGTTAGGGCAGGGGTAGGTCAGCCCCAGCATTTT.

This clone was recorded once. The chain employs TRBV19 and TRBJ2-6; the D call may be TRBD1 or TRBD2 (7 bases each). The germline V gene encodes CDR1 LNHDA and CDR2 SQIVND (reference sequence). Trimming pared 11 bases from V and 0 bases from J, leaving 11 bases between. This CDR3 contains 14 residues. CDR3 residues: CAGRDSSGANVLTF. As DNA, the CDR3 is TGTGCCGGGAGGGACAGCTCTGGGGCCAACGTCCTGACTTTC.

The chain couples TRBV2 to TRBJ2-7; D possibly matches TRBD1 or TRBD2 (5 bases each). V was clipped by 6 bases and J by 2 bases, with 8 bases between them. In germline, CDR1 is SNHLY, CDR2 FYNNEI. This CDR3 region has 12 residues. CDR3 in amino acids: CASRRDPYEQYF. DNA for the CDR3: TGTGCCAGCAGGAGGGACCCCTACGAGCAGTACTTC.

This sequence joins TRBV2 and TRBJ2-1; TRBD2 agrees at 10 bases. In germline, CDR1 is SNHLY, CDR2 FYNNEI. CDR3 length: 15 amino acids. J gave up 7 bases and V 7 bases, and 10 bases lay outside the gene matches. The CDR3 sequence: CASTLGSGGINEQFF. The CDR3 DNA sequence: TGTGCCAGCACCTTGGGTAGCGGGGGGATTAATGAGCAGTTCTTC.